This TCR beta chain was identified during a study of cytomegalovirus exposure and HLA in healthy donors. General study points: A classifier reportedly called cytomegalovirus status with high sensitivity and specificity. Listed as cytomegalovirus-associated were about 160 TCR beta chains. Specificity of a few CMV-associated chains for CMV antigens was verified in vitro.

As to this clone: Antigen unknown.

A multiplex PCR was run with 60 Vbeta primers and 13 Jbeta primers. Assay: immunoSEQ multiplex PCR; the TCRdb copy retains only in-frame clones and omits some. The profile shows around 140,000 clones, 80% to 90% of them singletons. CDR3 size: 14 residues. V shed 0 bases and J shed 0 bases, with 6 bases lying between them. Sequencing used PBMCs. This sequence was found in a woman between 25 and 40 years old in good health and CMV-seronegative. This chain uses TRBV6-7 with TRBJ2-7, with D tentatively TRBD2 (6 bases). TRBV6-7 is an ORF, with its function uncertain. The CDR3 protein is CASSYSSGSYEQYF. CDR3 sequence (DNA): TGTGCCAGCAGTTACTCTAGCGGCTCCTACGAGCAGTACTTC.